This T cell receptor beta chain was observed in a study of shared clonotypes between healthy human individuals. Study-level findings and limits: Rarefaction analysis demonstrated incomplete sorted-subset sequencing notwithstanding large depth. Estimated richness was generally greater in naive than memory subsets.

The repertoire was sequenced with immunoSEQ multiplex PCR; TCRdb's copy has only in-frame clones and lacks some. The data hold 2,500,000 or so clones, with just over 90% observed a single time. This clone was detected once. Its antigen is as yet unknown. The study enrolled healthy HIV-negative adults without recent acute infections or vaccinations as donors. The CDR3 loop spans 17 amino acids. V was pared by 3 bases and J by 3 bases, with 16 bases between. Per germline, CDR1 SGDLS and CDR2 YYNGEE. This TCR was sampled from a man in his late teens or twenties in good health. V gene TRBV9 combines with J gene TRBJ2-6, with a weak D call TRBD2 (6 bases). Sequenced: naive CD4+ T cells sorted from blood. The subset: CD45RA+ positively selected. The CDR3 DNA sequence: TGTGCCAGCAGCGAGGGAGGACCCCTCAGTGGGGCCAACGTCCTGACTTTC. Encoded protein: CASSEGGPLSGANVLTF.